The 16 T cell receptor beta chains below were found in one sample sequenced in a study of shared clonotypes between healthy human individuals. Libraries were prepared by immunoSEQ multiplex PCR; TCRdb keeps only in-frame clonotypes and omits some of them. Of roughly 2.1 million clones listed, about 93% are singletons. Naive CD8 isolation took CD45RO-negative cells positively selected for CCR7 and excluded terminally differentiated effector memory CD45RA+ cells. Sequencing input: naive CD8+ T cells from PBMCs. The receptors come from a man aged 18 to 30 in good health. Some clones in this sample may be carry-over from other donors' samples.

On this clone: The sample contains more than one DNA sequence encoding this CDR3. The V and J genes are TRBV9 and TRBJ2-7; no clear D gene. Trimming took 0 bases from V and 0 from J, leaving 7 bases between them. Per germline, CDR1 SGDLS and CDR2 YYNGEE. The CDR3 covers 14 residues. CDR3 region: CASSVADSSYEQYF. In nucleotides, the CDR3 is TGTGCCAGCAGCGTAGCTGATAGCTCCTACGAGCAGTACTTC.

The J gene is TRBJ1-1, the V gene TRBV7-8; no firm D call. There are 14 residues in the CDR3. Germline CDR1 and CDR2: SGHVS and FQNEAQ. Trimming removed 1 base at V and 3 bases at J, with 9 bases between. CDR3 DNA: TGTGCCAGCAGCTTAGATGTTGTGGACACTGAAGCTTTCTTT. Translated, it gives CASSLDVVDTEAFF.

Remarks on this clone: Other DNA sequences of this sample code for an identical CDR3. The chain joins TRBV9 to TRBJ2-7; 9 nucleotides match TRBD1. The CDR3 runs 15 residues. Germline V gene sequence: CDR1 SGDLS, CDR2 YYNGEE. V trimming: 0 bases; J trimming: 3 bases; junction bases outside the gene matches: 4. The CDR3 bases are TGTGCCAGCAGCGTAGGGGGGACAGGGTTCTACGAGCAGTACTTC. Protein product: CASSVGGTGFYEQYF.

V gene TRBV30 combines with J gene TRBJ1-2; no definite D call. Per the germline V gene, CDR1 is GTSNPN and CDR2 is SVGIG (reference sequence). The CDR3 runs to 12 residues. V lost 2 bases and J 8 bases, leaving 12 bases between the germline ends. The chain's CDR3 is CAWSFALGGYTF. In DNA, the CDR3 is TGTGCCTGGAGTTTCGCCTTGGGAGGCTACACCTTC.

This rearrangement joins TRBV7-9 to TRBJ1-1; D might be TRBD1 (6 bases). The CDR3 covers 15 residues. The V gene lost 5 bases and the J gene lost 0 bases, with 13 bases spanning the gap. Per germline, CDR1 SEHNR and CDR2 FQNEAQ (reference sequence). This CDR3 reads CASSPRQVMNTEAFF. The CDR3 DNA reads TGTGCCAGCAGCCCCCGACAGGTCATGAACACTGAAGCTTTCTTT.

A few counts support this clone. The chain uses TRBV7-9 and TRBJ1-3; D not resolved. Trimming left V 2 bases short and J 4 bases short, with 12 bases between. CDR3 length equals 15 residues. Germline-derived CDR1 and CDR2 are SEHNR and FQNEAQ (reference sequence). The CDR3 nucleotides read TGTGCCAGCAGCTTATCCAAAGTGAGGGGAAACACCATATATTTT. This sequence encodes CASSLSKVRGNTIYF.

This rearrangement joins TRBV7-9 to TRBJ1-2; D gene uncertain. The germline CDR1 and CDR2 sequences are SEHNR and FQNEAQ (reference sequence). The CDR3 has 12 residues. V was pared by 2 bases and J by 6 bases, with 7 bases between. CDR3 DNA: TGTGCCAGCAGCTTAAACCCACATGGCTACACCTTC. This encodes CASSLNPHGYTF.

Only a few counts were recorded for this clone. This chain uses TRBV10-1 with TRBJ2-1; no reliable D call. V lost 4 bases, J lost 0 bases, and 10 bases lay in between. Germline V lookup: CDR1 WNHNN, CDR2 SYGVQD (reference sequence). This CDR3 region has 15 residues. The CDR3 DNA follows: TGCGCCAGCAGTGCTGACCGTAGCTCCTACAATGAGCAGTTCTTC. It is translated as CASSADRSSYNEQFF.

The J gene is TRBJ2-7, the V gene TRBV7-9, with a weak D call TRBD2 (6 bases). The V gene's germline CDR1 is SEHNR and CDR2 FQNEAQ (reference sequence). Trimming removed 4 bases at V and 5 bases at J, with 15 bases between. The length of the CDR3 is 14 residues. The DNA of the CDR3 is TGTGCCAGCAGCTGGGGGGACGGGAGCAACGAGCAGTACTTC. The encoded protein is CASSWGDGSNEQYF.

This chain connects TRBV29-1 to TRBJ2-1; 7 bases are a match to TRBD2. The CDR3 runs to 15 residues. Germline CDR1 is SQVTM and CDR2 is ANQGSEA. Trimming removed 5 bases from V and 5 bases from J; junction bases left unmatched: 12. The chain's CDR3 is CSVSVGLLADNEQFF. In DNA, the CDR3 is TGCAGCGTTTCGGTCGGCCTGCTAGCGGACAATGAGCAGTTCTTC.

The V and J genes are TRBV27 and TRBJ2-7, with D possibly being TRBD1 (6 bases). CDR1 is MNHEY and CDR2 is SMNVEV in the germline V gene (reference sequence). The CDR3 consists of 15 residues. Trimming stripped 6 bases from V and 3 bases from J, with 18 bases between. CDR3 bases: TGTGCCAGCAGAACCTTAGCGACAGGTGGCTACGAGCAGTACTTC. Translation: CASRTLATGGYEQYF.

This clone occurred once. J is TRBJ2-1 and V is TRBV7-9, with D perhaps matching TRBD2 (6 bases). The V end lost 4 bases, the J end lost 10 bases, and 20 bases lay between the germline ends. Germline V gives CDR1 SEHNR, CDR2 FQNEAQ (reference sequence). CDR3 length: 15 amino acids. The DNA for the CDR3 is TGTGCCAGCAGCTCAAAGGTGGGAGGCCTTGTGGAGCAGTTCTTC. As protein: CASSSKVGGLVEQFF.

Only one count was recorded for this clone. This CDR3 is also generated by other DNA sequences in the sample. The chain carries TRBV27 and TRBJ2-7; 8 bases map to TRBD1. Germline V lookup: CDR1 MNHEY, CDR2 SMNVEV (reference sequence). The CDR3 spans 13 residues. V dropped 5 bases and J dropped 6; count of bases not matched to a gene: 6. The CDR3 DNA is TGTGCCAGCAGTCTCTCCACAGGGGGCGAGCAGTACTTC. Translated, it gives CASSLSTGGEQYF.

This clone was recorded only once. The chain is built from TRBV4-1 and TRBJ1-1, with 10 bases identical to TRBD1. CDR1 MGHRA and CDR2 YSYEKL come from the germline V gene. The CDR3 consists of 15 residues. J lost 7 bases, V lost 0 bases, and 5 bases had no gene match. The CDR3 nucleotides are TGCGCCAGCAGCCAAGATCGTCGGGACAGGGGTGAAGCTTTCTTT. This translates into CASSQDRRDRGEAFF.

The V gene is TRBV9, the J gene TRBJ1-2; D is unclear. The CDR3 loop spans 17 amino acids. Germline V gene sequence: CDR1 SGDLS, CDR2 YYNGEE. V was clipped by 3 bases and J by 8 bases, with 26 bases between them. The CDR3: CASSASPVDPKQRGYTF. The CDR3 nucleotides are TGTGCCAGCAGCGCCAGCCCTGTGGACCCCAAACAGAGGGGCTACACCTTC.

The chain couples TRBV15 to TRBJ2-1; D may be TRBD2 (6 bases). The germline V gene encodes CDR1 LNHNV and CDR2 YYDKDF (reference sequence). The CDR3 is 16 residues long. V shed 3 bases and J shed 4 bases, with 16 bases lying between them. The CDR3 loop reads CATSSVLAGIYNEQFF. Written as DNA, the CDR3 is TGTGCCACCAGCAGCGTACTAGCTGGGATATACAATGAGCAGTTCTTC.